These 18 T cell receptor beta chains were sequenced from one sample in a study of shared clonotypes between healthy human individuals. This table comes from immunoSEQ multiplex PCR, and its TCRdb copy is limited to in-frame clones, with some not included. The sample consists of around 750,000 clones, roughly 70% of them appearing once. Sequencing was carried out using memory CD4+ T cells sorted from blood. Regarding subset: CD45RA-negative fraction. The origin of the receptors is a woman aged 25 to 39 in good health.

The rearrangement joins TRBV10-2 to TRBJ2-5, with a weak D call TRBD1 (5 bases). This CDR3 spans 14 amino acids. V was cut by 0 bases and J by 7 bases, with 12 bases left in between. Germline V gene lookup returns CDR1 WSHSY and CDR2 SAAADI. The CDR3 DNA follows: TGCGCCAGCAGTGAGTCGACAGTATGGGGGACCCAGTACTTC. As protein: CASSESTVWGTQYF.

The genes are TRBV18 and TRBJ1-5; D not resolved. The CDR3 runs to 14 residues. The V end lost 0 bases, the J end lost 0 bases, and 3 bases lay between the germline ends. CDR1 KGHSH and CDR2 LQKENI come from the germline V gene. CDR3 DNA sequence: TGTGCCAGCTCACCACCCGATAGCAATCAGCCCCAGCATTTT. Translated: CASSPPDSNQPQHF.

This clone has just a few counts. V and J are TRBV4-1 and TRBJ2-1; 7 bases agree with TRBD2. This CDR3 is 15 amino acids long. Trimming cost V 4 bases and J 4 bases; bases outside gene matches: 7. CDR1 is MGHRA, CDR2 YSYEKL, per germline. The DNA of the CDR3 is TGCGCCAGCAGCCCCGGAGGACTAGATTACAATGAGCAGTTCTTC. Residues: CASSPGGLDYNEQFF.

The chain links TRBV6-5 to TRBJ2-2; D is ambiguous. The CDR3 totals 16 residues. Germline V gene sequence: CDR1 MNHEY, CDR2 SVGAGI. With 4 bases removed from V and 0 bases from J, the gap between germline ends came to 12 bases. CDR3: CASSSSLAANTGELFF. The CDR3 region has the DNA TGTGCCAGCAGTTCCTCCCTGGCCGCGAACACCGGGGAGCTGTTTTTT.

The chain carries TRBV5-1 and TRBJ1-1; weak D call: TRBD1 (6 bases). The CDR3 consists of 15 residues. CDR1 is SGHRS, CDR2 YFSETQ, per germline. The V gene lost 5 bases and the J gene lost 0 bases, with 14 bases spanning the gap. The DNA for the CDR3 is TGCGCCAGCAGAAACGAGGGACACCTGAACACTGAAGCTTTCTTT. Protein product: CASRNEGHLNTEAFF.

The genes are TRBV11-3 and TRBJ2-5; tentative D call: TRBD2 (6 bases). V was cut by 0 bases and J by 9 bases, with 11 bases left in between. Per the germline V gene, CDR1 is SGHNT and CDR2 is YENEEA. This CDR3 has 13 residues. The CDR3 sequence: CASSLEGGTAQYF. CDR3 DNA: TGTGCCAGCAGCTTAGAGGGGGGAACGGCCCAGTACTTC.

The chain carries TRBV19 and TRBJ2-5; 9 bases line up with TRBD1. The J segment lost 0 bases and the V segment lost 3 bases, leaving 8 bases of the junction unmatched. Germline assignment: CDR1 LNHDA and CDR2 SQIVND (reference sequence). The CDR3 contains 17 residues. CDR3 bases: TGTGCCAGTAGTATTTCCGGGACAGGGACGGACCAAGAGACCCAGTACTTC. This codes for CASSISGTGTDQETQYF.

V is TRBV5-1 and J is TRBJ2-4, with 10 bases lining up with TRBD1. Looked up from germline, CDR1 is SGHRS and CDR2 is YFSETQ. Trimming at V came to 3 bases and at J to 8 bases, leaving 5 bases not matched to a gene. The CDR3 is 14 residues long. The CDR3, as DNA: TGCGCCAGCAGCTGGGACAGGGGAGGGGACATTCAGTACTTC. Amino acid sequence: CASSWDRGGDIQYF.

The rearrangement links TRBV2 to TRBJ2-2; no reliable D call. V lost 7 bases and J lost 3, with 9 bases in between. Germline-derived CDR1 and CDR2 are SNHLY and FYNNEI. This CDR3 has 13 residues. CDR3 DNA sequence: TGTGCCAGCAAGGGTAGGCACACCGGGGAGCTGTTTTTT. It encodes CASKGRHTGELFF.

This clone appeared once. Within the sample, other DNA sequences also encode this same CDR3. This chain connects TRBV18 to TRBJ2-7, with no clear D. CDR1 is KGHSH, CDR2 LQKENI, per germline. The CDR3 length is 17 residues. Between the trimmed V and J ends, which lost 0 bases and 0 bases, there was a span of 15 bases. The CDR3 nucleotides are TGTGCCAGCTCACCACCAGTCGCAGGACCCAGCTCCTACGAGCAGTACTTC. Amino acids: CASSPPVAGPSSYEQYF.

CDR3 nucleotide sequence: TGCGCCAGCGAGCGGACTAGCGGGAGTTCCTACAATGAGCAGTTCTTC. This gives the protein CASERTSGSSYNEQFF. The rearrangement uses TRBV5-1 and TRBJ2-1, with 13 bases lining up with TRBD2. Per germline, CDR1 SGHRS and CDR2 YFSETQ. V was pared by 7 bases and J by 1 base, with 5 bases of the junction left unmatched. The CDR3 spans 16 residues.

This clone has only one observation. Other nucleotide sequences from this sample produce the same CDR3. The chain has TRBV9 and TRBJ2-3; D uncertain. The germline V gene has CDR1 SGDLS and CDR2 YYNGEE. The CDR3 has 12 amino acids. Trimming took 0 bases from V and 5 from J, leaving 4 bases between them. The CDR3 DNA sequence: TGTGCCAGCAGCGTAGGCTTAGATACGCAGTATTTT. This translates into CASSVGLDTQYF.

The chain joins TRBV6-5 to TRBJ2-5; 8 bases map to TRBD2. Germline V CDR1 and CDR2: MNHEY, SVGAGI. The J segment lost 6 bases and the V segment lost 0 bases, leaving 6 bases of the junction unmatched. The CDR3 runs to 15 residues. The chain's CDR3 is CASSYSTGGGQTQYF. CDR3 bases: TGTGCCAGCAGTTACTCGACGGGGGGGGGTCAGACCCAGTACTTC.

The V gene is TRBV30, the J gene TRBJ1-4, with no clear D. Deletions cut 0 bases from V and 7 bases from J, with 9 bases between. The CDR3 contains 13 residues. Germline CDR1 and CDR2: GTSNPN and SVGIG (reference sequence). The CDR3 nucleotides are TGTGCCTGGAGTGTGGGGTTTGGTGAAAAACTGTTTTTT. Its protein is CAWSVGFGEKLFF.

J is TRBJ2-7 and V is TRBV5-1; D ambiguous. V shed 4 bases and J shed 5 bases, with 13 bases lying between them. CDR3 size: 13 residues. Germline V gene lookup returns CDR1 SGHRS and CDR2 YFSETQ. The DNA for the CDR3 is TGCGCCAGCAGCCCTGACGCAGTCCACGAGCAGTACTTC. This codes for CASSPDAVHEQYF. The variable domain in full, completed from reference TRBV5-1 and TRBJ2-7, reads KAGVTQTPRYLIKTRGQQVTLSCSPISGHRSVSWYQQTPGQGLQFLFEYFSETQRNKGNFPGRFSGRQFSNSRSEMNVSTLELGDSALYLCASSPDAVHEQYFGPGTRLTVT.

This clone was seen more than once but under ten times. The rearrangement uses TRBV28 and TRBJ2-2; no firm D call. This CDR3 contains 16 residues. The germline V gene has CDR1 MDHEN and CDR2 SYDVKM. Trimming pared 3 bases from V and 1 base from J, leaving 12 bases between. CDR3 loop: CASSFSRHLNTGELFF. The DNA for the CDR3 is TGTGCCAGCAGTTTTTCGAGACACTTGAACACCGGGGAGCTGTTTTTT.

This clone was detected a few times. The V gene is TRBV7-6, the J gene TRBJ2-1; D possibly uses TRBD1 or TRBD2 (5 bases each). CDR1 and CDR2 (germline): SGHVS, FNYEAQ. Trimming shortened V by 2 bases and J by 9 bases, and 11 bases separated the two germline ends. The CDR3 contains 13 residues. The CDR3 bases are TGTGCCAGCAGCTTAAGCAGGGACGGTGAGCAGTTCTTC. Protein sequence: CASSLSRDGEQFF.

V usage is TRBV12-5 and J usage is TRBJ2-1; TRBD2 aligns across 8 bases. Unmatched junction bases numbered 2, after V lost 4 bases and J lost 3 bases. The CDR3 contains 14 residues. Germline V gives CDR1 LGHNT, CDR2 FRNRAP. The CDR3 is CASGSGTSYNEQFF. CDR3 sequence (DNA): TGTGCTAGTGGTTCCGGGACTAGCTACAATGAGCAGTTCTTC.